Here is one T cell receptor (beta chain) with its context. The sample originates from a study of blood T cell repertoires in COVID-19. In the study's own analysis: Estimated nucleated cell counts came from reference gene primer amplification. TCRdb's table, derived via immunoSEQ multiplex PCR, lists solely in-frame clones and lacks some. V and J calls and clone size come straight from that table; D and trimming were deduced from the DNA. The sample shows over 95,000 clones, 85% of them seen only once. The sequencing sample was made of peripheral blood. The source is a human donor in a cohort sampled during active COVID-19.

CDR3 sequence: CASSLEGVQAFF. For the CDR3, the DNA is TGTGCCAGCAGTTTGGAAGGAGTACAAGCTTTCTTT. The chain employs TRBV12-3 or TRBV12-4 and TRBJ1-1; no firm D call. V lost 3 bases to trimming and J lost 9 bases, with 11 bases between them. The CDR3 has 12 residues.